This entry lists 25 T cell receptor beta chains sequenced from one sample in a study of T-cell reconstitution after alpha-beta-depleted transplantation in children. Using unique molecular identifiers, the investigators prepared the TCRbeta library. TCRdb itself ran the PCR reads through MiXCR, one entry per CDR3 protein. The sample lists approximately 800,000 distinct CDR3 sequences; roughly 16% were seen once. This material consisted of PBMCs, mostly from graft donor cells, taken 360 days after TCRalphabeta/CD19-depleted stem cell transplant. These receptors all come from a male patient aged 5 to 17 who had a stem cell transplant for acute lymphoblastic leukemia, so the T cells may come from the graft donor.

The V and J genes are TRBV6-5 and TRBJ1-6, with no clear D. Germline CDR1 and CDR2: MNHEY and SVGAGI. The CDR3 extends over 14 amino acids. Trimming cost V 1 base and J 7 bases, with 8 bases left between them. CDR3 amino acids: CASSYYRTNSPLHF. The DNA for the CDR3 is TGTGCCAGCAGTTACTACCGGACCAATTCACCCCTCCACTTT.

J is TRBJ1-6 and V is TRBV6-5; D unresolved. The germline V gene encodes CDR1 MNHEY and CDR2 SVGAGI. V gave up 2 bases and J gave up 3 bases, with 11 bases separating them. CDR3 size: 16 residues. The CDR3: CASSYPPTVYNSPLHF. Written as DNA, the CDR3 is TGTGCCAGCAGTTACCCCCCGACGGTCTATAATTCACCCCTCCACTTT.

This chain joins TRBV7-9 and TRBJ1-5; 10 bases match TRBD1. The trim removed 5 bases at V and 7 bases at J, leaving 8 bases unmatched. In germline, CDR1 is SEHNR, CDR2 FQNEAQ (reference sequence). This CDR3 region has 15 residues. The CDR3 region is CASSRGQGDFQPQHF. The CDR3 coding sequence is TGTGCCAGCAGCCGAGGACAGGGGGATTTCCAGCCCCAGCATTTT.

The chain joins TRBV7-6 to TRBJ2-2; D is possibly TRBD2 (5 bases). Germline CDR1 and CDR2: SGHVS and FNYEAQ. Between the trimmed V and J ends, which lost 4 bases and 6 bases, there was a span of 21 bases. This CDR3 has 17 residues. CDR3 amino acids: CASSSPVLPGFPGELFF. CDR3 coding DNA: TGTGCCAGCAGCTCCCCGGTTTTGCCGGGGTTTCCCGGGGAGCTGTTTTTT.

This clonotype has more than one count but fewer than ten. This chain joins TRBV7-9 and TRBJ2-1; either TRBD1 or TRBD2 may supply D (6 bases each). The CDR3 consists of 15 residues. Trimming removed 6 bases from V and 6 bases from J, with 18 bases in between. Per the germline V gene, CDR1 is SEHNR and CDR2 is FQNEAQ (reference sequence). CDR3 nucleotide sequence: TGTGCCAGCAGAGGGGGGAACAATAGTCCCAATGAGCAGTTCTTC. It yields the protein CASRGGNNSPNEQFF.

The chain joins TRBV5-1 to TRBJ2-7; weak D call: TRBD2 (5 bases). The CDR3 runs 16 residues. Germline lookup yields CDR1 SGHRS and CDR2 YFSETQ. Between the trimmed V and J ends, which lost 2 bases and 0 bases, there was a span of 15 bases. For the CDR3, the DNA is TGCGCCAGCAGCTTAGCGGCGGCTAGCCTCTCCTACGAGCAGTACTTC. Translation: CASSLAAASLSYEQYF.

The gene calls are TRBV20-1 and TRBJ2-7, with a weak D call TRBD1 (6 bases). The CDR3 covers 13 residues. Germline CDR1 reads DFQATT; CDR2 reads SNEGSKA (reference sequence). V was trimmed by 6 bases and J by 5 bases, leaving 17 bases between them. This CDR3 is CSAPGGRGHEQYF. The CDR3 DNA reads TGCAGTGCCCCTGGCGGCAGGGGCCACGAGCAGTACTTC.

The rearrangement uses TRBV12-3 or TRBV12-4 and TRBJ1-5, with D hard to call. The CDR3 extends over 14 amino acids. The V and J ends lost 6 bases and 3 bases respectively, with 12 bases between them. CDR3 protein: CASSHEGFNQPQHF. CDR3 DNA: TGTGCCAGCAGCCACGAGGGTTTCAATCAGCCCCAGCATTTT.

The chain joins TRBV7-9 to TRBJ2-3; 8 nucleotides line up with TRBD2. Germline lookup yields CDR1 SEHNR and CDR2 FQNEAQ (reference sequence). There are 17 residues in the CDR3. V dropped 5 bases and J dropped 7; count of bases not matched to a gene: 17. CDR3 DNA: TGTGCCAGCAGCGGGGGAGTCAGCGGGAGAAGGGTAAATACGCAGTATTTT. As protein: CASSGGVSGRRVNTQYF.

This clonotype came up a few times. The DNA for the CDR3 is TGTGCCAGCAGCCAAGACCGCCTAGGGAATCAGCCCCAGCATTTT. It specifies CASSQDRLGNQPQHF. The rearrangement links TRBV3-1 to TRBJ1-5; D call uncertain. The CDR3 contains 15 residues. The germline V and J ends were trimmed by 0 bases and 4 bases, with 10 bases remaining between them. Germline V gene data show CDR1 as LGHDT and CDR2 as YNNKEL (reference sequence). Variable domain in full (rest from reference TRBV3-1 and TRBJ1-5): DTAVSQTPKYLVTQMGNDKSIKCEQNLGHDTMYWYKQDSKKFLKIMFSYNNKELIINETVPNRFSPKSPDKAHLNLHINSLELGDSAVYFCASSQDRLGNQPQHFGDGTRLSIL.

This rearrangement joins TRBV24-1 to TRBJ2-7; D gene ambiguous. The CDR3 spans 15 residues. Germline values: CDR1 KGHDR, CDR2 SFDVKD. V lost 5 bases and J lost 2, with 15 bases in between. The CDR3 is CATSVSISRPYEQYF. The CDR3 DNA follows: TGTGCCACCAGTGTGTCAATCTCTCGTCCCTACGAGCAGTACTTC.

This chain connects TRBV27 to TRBJ1-2; D is possibly TRBD1 (5 bases). V was pared by 5 bases and J by 4 bases, with 17 bases between. This CDR3 has 15 residues. Germline loops: CDR1 MNHEY, CDR2 SMNVEV (reference sequence). CDR3 in amino acids: CASSLVPGTVYGYTF. The CDR3 DNA sequence: TGTGCCAGCAGTCTAGTCCCTGGGACGGTCTATGGCTACACCTTC.

This clonotype was observed many times. This chain uses TRBV29-1 with TRBJ1-1; D remains ambiguous. V lost 4 bases and J lost 3, with 6 bases in between. This CDR3 comprises 11 residues. Germline V CDR1 and CDR2: SQVTM, ANQGSEA. CDR3 protein: CSVAWDTEAFF. CDR3 DNA: TGCAGCGTTGCTTGGGACACTGAAGCTTTCTTT.

This clonotype turned up a few times. CDR3 sequence: CASSFLVNTEAFF. CDR3 DNA: TGCGCCAGCAGCTTTCTGGTGAACACTGAAGCTTTCTTT. This rearrangement joins TRBV5-1 to TRBJ1-1; D gene uncertain. Trimming cost V 2 bases and J 0 bases, with 5 bases left between them. Germline V gives CDR1 SGHRS, CDR2 YFSETQ. The CDR3 is made up of 13 amino acids.

This clonotype came up once. This sequence may be a read error, since a much larger clone differs from it by one base. This rearrangement joins TRBV29-1 to TRBJ2-3; D possibly uses TRBD1 or TRBD2 (5 bases each). The CDR3 runs 14 residues. Germline V lookup: CDR1 SQVTM, CDR2 ANQGSEA. The CDR3 region has the DNA TGCAGCGTTGAGGAGGTCCAGGGCACAGATGCGCAGTATTTT. It specifies CSVEEVQGTDAQYF.

This clonotype has only a few counts. This chain joins TRBV7-8 and TRBJ1-5; the D gene is possibly TRBD1 (6 bases). From germline, CDR1 is SGHVS and CDR2 FQNEAQ. The length of the CDR3 is 14 residues. The germline V and J ends were trimmed by 5 bases and 7 bases, with 15 bases remaining between them. The CDR3 nucleotides read TGTGCCAGCAGCGGAGGGGGGGGCTGGCAGCCCCAGCATTTT. This encodes CASSGGGGWQPQHF.

This clonotype was detected a few times. The chain recombines TRBV6-5 with TRBJ2-3; D is undetermined. V gave up 6 bases and J gave up 4 bases, with 8 bases separating them. This CDR3 is 12 amino acids long. Germline CDR1 reads MNHEY; CDR2 reads SVGAGI. CDR3 nucleotide sequence: TGTGCCAGCAGCCTCCCCGCAGATACGCAGTATTTT. It is translated as CASSLPADTQYF.

This clonotype has a count of ten or more. The junction departs from germline at one end; a sequencing error may be responsible. The chain carries TRBV29-1 and TRBJ2-7; D ambiguous. This CDR3 has 11 residues. CDR1 is SQVTM, CDR2 ANQGSEA, per germline. The CDR3 reads CSVEDLGFCSF. DNA for the CDR3: TGCAGCGTTGAAGATCTAGGGTTTTGCAGCTTC.

The chain has TRBV12-3 or TRBV12-4 and TRBJ1-1; D remains unclear. The V end was cut by 9 bases, the J end by 4 bases, with 21 bases between. The CDR3 is 15 amino acids. CDR3 region: CASSESLVGSTEAFF. The CDR3 nucleotides are TGTGCCAGTTCGGAATCGCTGGTTGGGAGCACTGAAGCTTTCTTT.

This clonotype was detected only a few times. The chain links TRBV12-3 or TRBV12-4 to TRBJ2-7; D is unresolved. Trimming took off 6 bases at V and 6 bases at J, with 18 bases between the two ends. The CDR3 has 14 amino acids. For the CDR3, the DNA is TGTGCCAGCAGCCAAGATCAATTAAGCGTCGAGCAGTACTTC. It encodes CASSQDQLSVEQYF.

The V call is TRBV25-1, the J call TRBJ2-1; D gene uncertain. CDR1 is MGHDK, CDR2 SYGVNS, per germline. CDR3 length equals 12 residues. Trimming left V 7 bases short and J 9 bases short, with 13 bases between. CDR3 in DNA: TGTGCCAGCACTGACTCCTGGGGTGAGCAGTTCTTC. Residues: CASTDSWGEQFF.

V is TRBV12-3 or TRBV12-4 and J is TRBJ2-7, with D possibly matching TRBD2 (6 bases). V lost 5 bases and J lost 5, with 22 bases in between. The CDR3 sequence is 16 residues long. The CDR3 sequence is CASSASPLTGENEQYF. CDR3 DNA sequence: TGTGCCAGCAGTGCTTCTCCCTTAACGGGAGAGAACGAGCAGTACTTC.

The V gene is TRBV10-1, the J gene TRBJ2-1, with 14 nucleotides matching TRBD2. With 5 bases clipped from V and 6 bases from J, the junction kept 6 bases outside the gene matches. This CDR3 is built from 16 residues. The V gene's germline CDR1 is WNHNN and CDR2 SYGVQD (reference sequence). The CDR3 DNA is TGCGCCAGCAGTAACACCGGGACTAGCGGGAGCAATGAGCAGTTCTTC. This encodes CASSNTGTSGSNEQFF.

This clonotype was detected only a few times. The rearrangement links TRBV18 to TRBJ2-1, with no clear D. This CDR3 has 13 amino acids. Trimming removed 2 bases from V and 8 bases from J, with 10 bases in between. CDR1 and CDR2 (germline): KGHSH, LQKENI. CDR3 sequence: CASSPGNGDEQFF. DNA of the CDR3: TGTGCCAGCTCACCAGGGAATGGCGATGAGCAGTTCTTC.

The sample holds a few counts of this clonotype. The V and J genes are TRBV12-3 or TRBV12-4 and TRBJ1-5; the D gene is possibly TRBD1 (6 bases). The V gene lost 1 base and the J gene lost 0 bases, with 13 bases spanning the gap. This CDR3 has 17 residues. The CDR3 reads CASSLVGGLDSNQPQHF. The DNA for the CDR3 is TGTGCCAGCAGTTTAGTGGGGGGCCTGGATAGCAATCAGCCCCAGCATTTT.